Following are 14 T cell receptor beta chains from one sample sequenced in a study of OX40 agonist ivuxolimab in advanced cancers. The method was immunoSEQ multiplex PCR; TCRdb's version includes in-frame clones alone and lacks a portion of them. Found here are tens of thousands of clones, about 88% of them singletons; the top ten hold about 0.28%. Sequenced material: CD4+ or CD8+ T cells sorted from blood, taken in a trial of the OX40 agonist ivuxolimab. The receptor set was obtained from an adult with an advanced solid tumor such as melanoma, head and neck, liver or kidney cancer.

The chain joins TRBV7-6 to TRBJ2-1; D uncertain. Trimming took 4 bases from V and 7 from J, leaving 14 bases between them. The CDR3 consists of 14 residues. In germline, CDR1 is SGHVS, CDR2 FNYEAQ. CDR3 in amino acids: CASSSGRLTNEQFF. The CDR3 DNA is TGTGCCAGCAGCTCCGGACGGCTCACGAATGAGCAGTTCTTC.

The chain combines TRBV7-7 with TRBJ2-5; weak D call: TRBD1 (6 bases). Germline assignment: CDR1 SSHAT and CDR2 FNYEAQ (reference sequence). Trimming pared 5 bases from V and 7 bases from J, leaving 17 bases between. CDR3 size: 14 residues. CDR3 coding DNA: TGTGCCAGCAGCCGGACAGACCTTCAGGGGACCCAGTACTTC. Translated: CASSRTDLQGTQYF. Full variable domain (missing parts from reference TRBV7-7 and TRBJ2-5): GAGVSQSPRYKVTKRGQDVTLRCDPISSHATLYWYQQALGQGPEFLTYFNYEAQPDKSGLPSDRFSAERPEGSISTLTIQRTEQRDSAMYRCASSRTDLQGTQYFGPGTRLLVL.

Details on this clone: Other DNA variants within this sample encode the same CDR3. J is TRBJ1-1 and V is TRBV29-1, with 11 bases identical to TRBD1. V lost 6 bases and J lost 5; bases outside the gene matches: 8. Germline V CDR1 and CDR2: SQVTM, ANQGSEA. The CDR3 is 14 amino acids. CDR3 sequence reads: CSVGGDRGGTEAFF. The CDR3 DNA reads TGCAGCGTAGGTGGGGACAGGGGGGGTACTGAAGCTTTCTTT.

In its sample, this clone was seen once. The V call is TRBV11-2, the J call TRBJ1-1; D unresolved. Germline CDR1 and CDR2: SGHAT and FQNNGV. The germline V and J ends were trimmed by 5 bases and 3 bases, with 16 bases remaining between them. The CDR3 consists of 15 residues. In nucleotides, the CDR3 is TGTGCCAGCAGCGCATCGCGGGTAGGGCACACTGAAGCTTTCTTT. Amino acids: CASSASRVGHTEAFF.

This chain uses TRBV7-8 with TRBJ2-7, with D possibly TRBD1 on 5 matching bases. CDR3 length equals 16 residues. The germline V and J ends were trimmed by 5 bases and 0 bases, with 17 bases remaining between them. Germline CDR1 SGHVS, CDR2 FQNEAQ. CDR3 amino acids: CASSPLWGASSYEQYF. Written as DNA, the CDR3 is TGTGCCAGCAGCCCGCTTTGGGGCGCGAGCTCCTACGAGCAGTACTTC.

The chain employs TRBV19 and TRBJ2-7; TRBD1 agrees at 9 bases. CDR3 size: 13 residues. The V and J ends lost 7 bases and 5 bases, in that order; junction bases with no gene match: 6. The germline gives CDR1 LNHDA, CDR2 SQIVND (reference sequence). CDR3 in DNA: TGTGCCAGTACCGGGACAGGGAGCCACGAGCAGTACTTC. This translates into CASTGTGSHEQYF.

This sequence joins TRBV5-1 and TRBJ2-3; possible D gene TRBD2, 6 bases. V was shortened by 3 bases and J by 5 bases, with 16 bases between the two germline ends. The CDR3 length is 15 residues. The germline V gene has CDR1 SGHRS and CDR2 YFSETQ. The CDR3 sequence: CASSSAGGSGDTQYF. CDR3 nucleotide sequence: TGCGCCAGCAGCTCCGCCGGGGGATCGGGAGATACGCAGTATTTT.

The V gene is TRBV5-1, the J gene TRBJ1-4, with D perhaps TRBD1 (5 bases). This CDR3 comprises 16 residues. Between the trimmed V and J ends, which lost 4 bases and 4 bases, there was a span of 17 bases. Germline CDR1 is SGHRS and CDR2 is YFSETQ. CDR3 DNA sequence: TGCGCCAGCAGCCTCAGGGCCCCCCGAGGTAATGAAAAACTGTTTTTT. This encodes CASSLRAPRGNEKLFF.

The V and J genes are TRBV7-2 and TRBJ1-1; TRBD1 matches 8 bases. Trimming at V came to 5 bases and at J to 4 bases, leaving 12 bases not matched to a gene. Germline V gene lookup returns CDR1 SGHTA and CDR2 FQGNSA. CDR3 length: 16 amino acids. CDR3 protein: CASSNPLQGVRTEAFF. The CDR3, as DNA: TGTGCCAGCAGCAACCCCTTACAGGGGGTACGCACTGAAGCTTTCTTT. Together with reference TRBV7-2 and TRBJ1-1, the CDR3 gives the full variable domain: GAGVSQSPSNKVTEKGKDVELRCDPISGHTALYWYRQSLGQGLEFLIYFQGNSAPDKSGLPSDRFSAERTGGSVSTLTIQRTQQEDSAVYLCASSNPLQGVRTEAFFGQGTRLTVV.

J is TRBJ2-7 and V is TRBV13; TRBD1 agrees at 11 bases. Germline-derived CDR1 and CDR2 are PRHDT and FYEKMQ (reference sequence). This CDR3 is built from 15 residues. The V gene end was trimmed by 4 bases and the J gene end by 8 bases; junction bases not matched to a gene: 10. CDR3 sequence reads: CASSSLGTGGGQQYF. DNA for the CDR3: TGTGCCAGCAGCTCACTGGGGACAGGGGGTGGTCAGCAGTACTTC.

The V and J genes are TRBV11-3 and TRBJ1-1, with 7 bases matching TRBD1. Germline V gene lookup returns CDR1 SGHNT and CDR2 YENEEA. V dropped 5 bases and J dropped 6; count of bases not matched to a gene: 6. This CDR3 has 13 amino acids. CDR3 sequence reads: CASSPTGSSEAFF. The CDR3 nucleotides are TGTGCCAGCAGCCCGACAGGGTCCTCTGAAGCTTTCTTT.

V is TRBV30 and J is TRBJ1-3; D is ambiguous. The CDR3 length is 14 residues. Per germline, CDR1 GTSNPN and CDR2 SVGIG (reference sequence). V gave up 5 bases and J gave up 0 bases, with 11 bases separating them. The CDR3 reads CAWGASSSGNTIYF. In DNA form, the CDR3 reads TGTGCCTGGGGTGCATCGAGCTCTGGAAACACCATATATTTT. Combining the CDR3 with reference TRBV30 and TRBJ1-3 gives the whole variable domain SQTIHQWPATLVQPVGSPLSLECTVEGTSNPNLYWYRQAAGRGLQLLFYSVGIGQISSEVPQNLSASRPQDRQFILSSKKLLLSDSGFYLCAWGASSSGNTIYFGEGSWLTVV.

The chain uses TRBV18 and TRBJ1-4; D is possibly TRBD1 (6 bases). The CDR3 spans 18 residues. Germline V gene lookup returns CDR1 KGHSH and CDR2 LQKENI. The V end lost 3 bases, the J end lost 5 bases, and 22 bases lay between the germline ends. In DNA, the CDR3 is TGTGCCAGCTCACCGGAACTACTAAGGACAGCCCCAAATGAAAAACTGTTTTTT. This gives the protein CASSPELLRTAPNEKLFF.

Note on this clone: This CDR3 is also generated by other DNA sequences in the sample. The V gene is TRBV5-4, the J gene TRBJ2-2; the D is unclear. V was cut by 4 bases and J by 1 base, with 11 bases left in between. The CDR3 runs to 15 residues. Looked up from germline, CDR1 is SGHNT and CDR2 is YYREEE (reference sequence). DNA for the CDR3: TGTGCCAGCAGCCCCCTCGTCAGGAACACCGGGGAGCTGTTTTTT. Translation gives CASSPLVRNTGELFF.